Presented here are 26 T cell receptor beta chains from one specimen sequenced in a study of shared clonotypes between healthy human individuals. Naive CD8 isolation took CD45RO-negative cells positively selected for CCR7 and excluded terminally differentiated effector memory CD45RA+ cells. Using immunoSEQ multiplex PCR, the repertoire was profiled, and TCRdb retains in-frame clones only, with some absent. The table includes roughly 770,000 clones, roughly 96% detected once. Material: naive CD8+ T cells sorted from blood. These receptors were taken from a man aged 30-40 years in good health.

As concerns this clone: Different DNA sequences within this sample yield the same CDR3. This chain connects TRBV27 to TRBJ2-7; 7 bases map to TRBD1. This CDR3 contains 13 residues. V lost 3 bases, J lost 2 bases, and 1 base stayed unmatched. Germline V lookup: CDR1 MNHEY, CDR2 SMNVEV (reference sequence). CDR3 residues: CASSLRGPYEQYF. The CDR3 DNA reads TGTGCCAGCAGTTTGAGGGGGCCCTACGAGCAGTACTTC.

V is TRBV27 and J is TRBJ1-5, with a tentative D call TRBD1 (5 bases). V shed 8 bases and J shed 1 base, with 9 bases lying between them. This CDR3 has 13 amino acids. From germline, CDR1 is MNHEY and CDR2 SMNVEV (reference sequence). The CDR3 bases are TGTGCCAGCGGGGGAGGAAGCAATCAGCCCCAGCATTTT. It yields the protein CASGGGSNQPQHF.

CDR3 protein: CASSIREGSNQPQHF. The CDR3 nucleotides read TGTGCCAGCAGCATCAGGGAGGGCAGCAATCAGCCCCAGCATTTT. The rearrangement links TRBV7-6 to TRBJ1-5; tentatively, D is TRBD1 (5 bases). V lost 5 bases and J lost 1, with 12 bases in between. In germline, CDR1 is SGHVS, CDR2 FNYEAQ. This CDR3 has 15 residues.

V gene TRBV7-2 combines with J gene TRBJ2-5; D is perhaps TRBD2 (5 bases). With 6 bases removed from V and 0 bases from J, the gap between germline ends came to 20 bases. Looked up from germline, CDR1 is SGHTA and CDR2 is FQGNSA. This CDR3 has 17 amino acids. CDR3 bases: TGTGCCAGCAGTTCAACTTGGAGCGGACCGTACCAAGAGACCCAGTACTTC. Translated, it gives CASSSTWSGPYQETQYF. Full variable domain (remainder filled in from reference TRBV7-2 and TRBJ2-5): GAGVSQSPSNKVTEKGKDVELRCDPISGHTALYWYRQSLGQGLEFLIYFQGNSAPDKSGLPSDRFSAERTGGSVSTLTIQRTQQEDSAVYLCASSSTWSGPYQETQYFGPGTRLLVL.

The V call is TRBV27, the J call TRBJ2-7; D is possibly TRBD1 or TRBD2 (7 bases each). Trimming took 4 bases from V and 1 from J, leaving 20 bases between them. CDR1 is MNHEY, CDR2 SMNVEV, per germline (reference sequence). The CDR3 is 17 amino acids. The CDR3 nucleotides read TGTGCCAGCAGTTCAGTGGGGAGGGACAGCCATTCCTACGAGCAGTACTTC. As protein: CASSSVGRDSHSYEQYF.

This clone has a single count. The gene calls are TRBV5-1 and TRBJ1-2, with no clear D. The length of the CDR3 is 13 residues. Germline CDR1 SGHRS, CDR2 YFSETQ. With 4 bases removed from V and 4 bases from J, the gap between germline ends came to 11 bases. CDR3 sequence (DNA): TGCGCCAGCAGCCTGGACGGATTCTATGGCTACACCTTC. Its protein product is CASSLDGFYGYTF.

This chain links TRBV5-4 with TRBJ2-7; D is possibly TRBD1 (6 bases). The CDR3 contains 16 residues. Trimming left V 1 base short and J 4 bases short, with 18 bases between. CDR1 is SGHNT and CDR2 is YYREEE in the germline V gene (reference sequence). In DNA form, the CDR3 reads TGTGCCAGCAGCTTGATCGGCAGGGGAGTAGAGTACGAGCAGTACTTC. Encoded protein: CASSLIGRGVEYEQYF. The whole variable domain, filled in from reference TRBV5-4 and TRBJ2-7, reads ETGVTQSPTHLIKTRGQQVTLRCSSQSGHNTVSWYQQALGQGPQFIFQYYREEENGRGNFPPRFSGLQFPNYSSELNVNALELDDSALYLCASSLIGRGVEYEQYFGPGTRLTVT.

The CDR3 region is CASSSEGLAGANEQFF. The CDR3 nucleotides read TGTGCCAGCAGTTCAGAGGGACTAGCGGGAGCCAATGAGCAGTTCTTC. The chain combines TRBV27 with TRBJ2-1; 14 bases fit TRBD2. The CDR3 contains 16 residues. Germline lookup yields CDR1 MNHEY and CDR2 SMNVEV (reference sequence). V shed 4 bases and J 6 bases; nucleotides not matched to a gene: 5.

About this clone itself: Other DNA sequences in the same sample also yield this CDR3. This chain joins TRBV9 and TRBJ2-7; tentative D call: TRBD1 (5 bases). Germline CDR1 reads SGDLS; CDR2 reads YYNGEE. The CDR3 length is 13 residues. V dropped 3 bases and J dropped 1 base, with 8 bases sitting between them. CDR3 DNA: TGTGCCAGCAGCGGCGGACATTCCTACGAGCAGTACTTC. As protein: CASSGGHSYEQYF.

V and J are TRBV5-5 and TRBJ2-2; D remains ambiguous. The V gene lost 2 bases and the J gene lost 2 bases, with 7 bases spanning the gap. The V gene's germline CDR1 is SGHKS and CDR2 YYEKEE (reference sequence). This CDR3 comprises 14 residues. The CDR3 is CASSFSGNTGELFF. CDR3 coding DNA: TGTGCCAGCAGCTTCAGTGGTAACACCGGGGAGCTGTTTTTT.

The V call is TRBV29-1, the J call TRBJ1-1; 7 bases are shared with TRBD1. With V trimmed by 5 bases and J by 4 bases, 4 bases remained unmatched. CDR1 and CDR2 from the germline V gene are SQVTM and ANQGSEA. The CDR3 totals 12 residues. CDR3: CSVYQGGTEAFF. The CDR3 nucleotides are TGCAGCGTTTATCAGGGGGGCACTGAAGCTTTCTTT.

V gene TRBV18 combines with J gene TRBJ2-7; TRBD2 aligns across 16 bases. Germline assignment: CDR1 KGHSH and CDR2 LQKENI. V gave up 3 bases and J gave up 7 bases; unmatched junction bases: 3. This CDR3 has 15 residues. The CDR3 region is CASSPSGLAGGEQYF. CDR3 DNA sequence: TGTGCCAGCTCACCCTCGGGACTAGCGGGAGGGGAGCAGTACTTC.

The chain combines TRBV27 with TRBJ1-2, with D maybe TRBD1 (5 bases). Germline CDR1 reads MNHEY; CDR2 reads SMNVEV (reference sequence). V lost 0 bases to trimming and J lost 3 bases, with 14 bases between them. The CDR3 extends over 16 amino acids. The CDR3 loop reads CASSLSGEGPDYGYTF. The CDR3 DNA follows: TGTGCCAGCAGTTTATCGGGGGAGGGGCCTGACTATGGCTACACCTTC.

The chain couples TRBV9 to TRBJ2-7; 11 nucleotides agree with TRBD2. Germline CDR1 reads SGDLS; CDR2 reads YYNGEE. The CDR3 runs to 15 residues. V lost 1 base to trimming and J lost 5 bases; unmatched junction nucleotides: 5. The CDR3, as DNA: TGTGCCAGCAGCGTAACTAGCGGGAGCCGGAACGAGCAGTACTTC. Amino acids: CASSVTSGSRNEQYF.

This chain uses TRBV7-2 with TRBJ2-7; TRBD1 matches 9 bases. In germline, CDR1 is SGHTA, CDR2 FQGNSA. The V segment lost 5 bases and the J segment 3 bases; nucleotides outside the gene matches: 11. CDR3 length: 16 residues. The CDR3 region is CASSPHPGTGYYEQYF. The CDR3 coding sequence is TGTGCCAGCAGCCCCCACCCCGGGACAGGGTACTACGAGCAGTACTTC.

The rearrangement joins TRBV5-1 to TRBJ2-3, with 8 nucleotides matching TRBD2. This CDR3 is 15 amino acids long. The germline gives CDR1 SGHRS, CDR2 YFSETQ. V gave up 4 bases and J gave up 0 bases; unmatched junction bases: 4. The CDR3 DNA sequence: TGCGCCAGCAGCCGAAGACTAGCGAGCACAGATACGCAGTATTTT. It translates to CASSRRLASTDTQYF. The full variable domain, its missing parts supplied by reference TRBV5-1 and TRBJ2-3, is KAGVTQTPRYLIKTRGQQVTLSCSPISGHRSVSWYQQTPGQGLQFLFEYFSETQRNKGNFPGRFSGRQFSNSRSEMNVSTLELGDSALYLCASSRRLASTDTQYFGPGTRLTVL.

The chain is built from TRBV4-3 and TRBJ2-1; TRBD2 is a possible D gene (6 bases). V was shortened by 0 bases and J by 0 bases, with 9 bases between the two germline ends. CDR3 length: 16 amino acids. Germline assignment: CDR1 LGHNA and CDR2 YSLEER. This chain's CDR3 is CASSQEVAASYNEQFF. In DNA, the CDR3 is TGCGCCAGCAGCCAAGAGGTAGCGGCCTCCTACAATGAGCAGTTCTTC.

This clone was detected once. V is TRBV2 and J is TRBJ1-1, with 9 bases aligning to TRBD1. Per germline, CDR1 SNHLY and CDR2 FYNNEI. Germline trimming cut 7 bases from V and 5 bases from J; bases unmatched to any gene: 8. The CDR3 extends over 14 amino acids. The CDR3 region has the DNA TGTGCCAGCAAACGACAGGGGGGATGGACTGAAGCTTTCTTT. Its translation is CASKRQGGWTEAFF. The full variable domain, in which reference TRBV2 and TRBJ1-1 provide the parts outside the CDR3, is EPEVTQTPSHQVTQMGQEVILRCVPISNHLYFYWYRQILGQKVEFLVSFYNNEISEKSEIFDDQFSVERPDGSNFTLKIRSTKLEDSAMYFCASKRQGGWTEAFFGQGTRLTVV.

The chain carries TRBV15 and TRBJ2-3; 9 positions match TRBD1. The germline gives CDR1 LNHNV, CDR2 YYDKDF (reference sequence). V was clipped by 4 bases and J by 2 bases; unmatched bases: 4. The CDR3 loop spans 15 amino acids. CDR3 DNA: TGTGCCACCAGCACCAACAGGGGGCACACAGATACGCAGTATTTT. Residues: CATSTNRGHTDTQYF.

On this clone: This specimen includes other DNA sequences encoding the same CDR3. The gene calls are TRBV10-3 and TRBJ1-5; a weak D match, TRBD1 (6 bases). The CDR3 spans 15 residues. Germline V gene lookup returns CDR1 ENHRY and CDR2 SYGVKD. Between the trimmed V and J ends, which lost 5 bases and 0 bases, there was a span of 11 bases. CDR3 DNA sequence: TGTGCCATCAGTCTGACAGGAGATAGCAATCAGCCCCAGCATTTT. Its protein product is CAISLTGDSNQPQHF.

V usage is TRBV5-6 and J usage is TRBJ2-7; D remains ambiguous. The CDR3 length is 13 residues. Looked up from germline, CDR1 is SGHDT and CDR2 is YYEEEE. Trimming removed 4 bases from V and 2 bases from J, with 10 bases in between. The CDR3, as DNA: TGTGCCAGCAGCCCCCGTTCCCCCTACGAGCAGTACTTC. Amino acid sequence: CASSPRSPYEQYF.

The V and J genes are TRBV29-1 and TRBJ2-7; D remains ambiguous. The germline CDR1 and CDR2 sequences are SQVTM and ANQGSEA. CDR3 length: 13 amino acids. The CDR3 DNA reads TGCTCCGCTGGAGTGGGTGTACAGTACGAGCAGTACTTC. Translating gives CSAGVGVQYEQYF.

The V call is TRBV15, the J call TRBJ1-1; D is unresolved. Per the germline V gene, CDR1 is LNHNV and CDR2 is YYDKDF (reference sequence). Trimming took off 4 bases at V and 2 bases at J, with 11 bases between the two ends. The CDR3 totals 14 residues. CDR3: CATSTVQTNTEAFF. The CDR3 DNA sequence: TGTGCCACCAGCACTGTACAGACAAACACTGAAGCTTTCTTT.

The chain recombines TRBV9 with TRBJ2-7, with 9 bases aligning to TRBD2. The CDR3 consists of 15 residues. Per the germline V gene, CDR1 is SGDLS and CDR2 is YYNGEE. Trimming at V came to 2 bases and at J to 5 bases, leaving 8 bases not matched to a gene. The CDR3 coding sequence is TGTGCCAGCAGCGTTAGCGGGAGCGGGATAGACGAGCAGTACTTC. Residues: CASSVSGSGIDEQYF.

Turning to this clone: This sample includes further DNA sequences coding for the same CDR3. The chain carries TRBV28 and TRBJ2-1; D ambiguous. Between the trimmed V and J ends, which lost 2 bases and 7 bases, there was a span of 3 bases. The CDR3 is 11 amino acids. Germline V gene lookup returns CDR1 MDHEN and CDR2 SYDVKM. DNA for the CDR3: TGTGCCAGCAGTTTAGCGAATGAGCAGTTCTTC. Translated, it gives CASSLANEQFF. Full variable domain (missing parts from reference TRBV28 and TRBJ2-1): DVKVTQSSRYLVKRTGEKVFLECVQDMDHENMFWYRQDPGLGLRLIYFSYDVKMKEKGDIPEGYSVSREKKERFSLILESASTNQTSMYLCASSLANEQFFGPGTRLTVL.

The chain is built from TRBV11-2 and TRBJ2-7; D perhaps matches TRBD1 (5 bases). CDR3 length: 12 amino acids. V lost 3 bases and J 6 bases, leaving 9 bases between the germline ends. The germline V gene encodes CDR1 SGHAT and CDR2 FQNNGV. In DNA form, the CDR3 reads TGTGCCAGCAGCTTTACAGGTGCCGAGCAGTACTTC. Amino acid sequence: CASSFTGAEQYF. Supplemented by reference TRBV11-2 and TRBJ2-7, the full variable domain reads EAGVAQSPRYKIIEKRQSVAFWCNPISGHATLYWYQQILGQGPKLLIQFQNNGVVDDSQLPKDRFSAERLKGVDSTLKIQPAKLEDSAVYLCASSFTGAEQYFGPGTRLTVT.